The 7 T cell receptor beta chains below were found in one sample sequenced in a study of shared clonotypes between healthy human individuals. TCRdb's copy holds only in-frame clones and misses some; the assay was immunoSEQ multiplex PCR. The sample has approximately 2,000,000 clones, just under 95% seen once. The source material was naive CD4+ T cells from PBMCs. Subset reported: CD45RA+ positively selected. The receptors derive from a man between 18 and 35 years old in good health. Some clones in this sample may be carry-over from other donors' samples.

The chain is built from TRBV9 and TRBJ1-1; D is uncertain. With 1 base removed from V and 0 bases from J, the gap between germline ends came to 10 bases. Per germline, CDR1 SGDLS and CDR2 YYNGEE. This CDR3 has 15 residues. The CDR3 sequence: CASSVIGEMNTEAFF. CDR3 DNA: TGTGCCAGCAGCGTAATTGGTGAAATGAACACTGAAGCTTTCTTT.

The chain recombines TRBV5-1 with TRBJ2-3; possible D gene TRBD1, 6 bases. The CDR3 covers 13 residues. Germline V gene data show CDR1 as SGHRS and CDR2 as YFSETQ. V was pared by 0 bases and J by 10 bases, with 12 bases between. The CDR3 loop is CASSLGQADSQYF. CDR3 in DNA: TGCGCCAGCAGCTTGGGACAGGCCGATTCGCAGTATTTT.

CDR3 bases: TGCGCCAGCAGCCTCGGGGGAGCGGGCGCCCAAGAGACCCAGTACTTC. It specifies CASSLGGAGAQETQYF. V usage is TRBV4-3 and J usage is TRBJ2-5, with D perhaps matching TRBD2 (6 bases). The CDR3 spans 16 residues. The ends were cut back, 4 bases at V and 1 base at J, with 16 bases in the middle. Per the germline V gene, CDR1 is LGHNA and CDR2 is YSLEER.

This clone appeared a single time. This chain joins TRBV28 and TRBJ2-5; 7 bases map to TRBD2. This CDR3 has 17 residues. In germline, CDR1 is MDHEN, CDR2 SYDVKM. Trimming took 5 bases from V and 2 from J; bases not matched to a gene: 14. CDR3 in amino acids: CASSAPRGVRGQETQYF. DNA of the CDR3: TGTGCCAGCAGTGCGCCCCGGGGGGTTCGGGGACAAGAGACCCAGTACTTC.

The chain links TRBV28 to TRBJ2-5; tentatively, D is TRBD1 (7 bases). This CDR3 spans 15 amino acids. Germline loops: CDR1 MDHEN, CDR2 SYDVKM. V dropped 8 bases and J dropped 2 bases, with 18 bases sitting between them. The chain's CDR3 is CASLQGGEGQETQYF. CDR3 nucleotide sequence: TGTGCCAGCCTCCAGGGGGGAGAAGGTCAAGAGACCCAGTACTTC.

This chain joins TRBV28 and TRBJ2-3, with 7 bases matching TRBD2. The CDR3 sequence is 14 residues long. Unmatched junction bases numbered 9, after V lost 7 bases and J lost 5 bases. CDR1 is MDHEN and CDR2 is SYDVKM in the germline V gene. CDR3 loop: CASKKVWGGDTQYF. CDR3 nucleotides: TGTGCCAGCAAAAAAGTCTGGGGGGGAGATACGCAGTATTTT.

A remark on this clone: The sample contains more than one DNA sequence encoding this CDR3. The chain uses TRBV27 and TRBJ1-5; D is uncertain. The germline V gene has CDR1 MNHEY and CDR2 SMNVEV (reference sequence). V gave up 3 bases and J gave up 2 bases, with 2 bases separating them. This CDR3 comprises 12 residues. This CDR3 is CASSFGNQPQHF. CDR3 nucleotides: TGTGCCAGCAGTTTTGGCAATCAGCCCCAGCATTTT.